The rows below give T cell receptor beta chains drawn from one sample of a study of blood T cells in healthy people across ages. TCRdb re-called the 5' RACE reads with MiXCR, one entry per CDR3 protein. The sample yields 1.5 million to 2 million distinct CDR3 sequences, about 50% seen once. The specimen sequenced was blood. The receptors were gathered from a middle-aged woman in good health. Both conserved end residues are part of each CDR3. The order of the fields is J gene, D gene, clone size, CDR3 length, V gene, CDR3 DNA, CDR3 protein. The D gene is left open where the match is weak. Clone sizes are given selectively: once, few, many, or a class where the clone is expanded.

j_gene: TRBJ1-2; d_gene: NA; abundance: few; len: 13; v_gene: TRBV12-3/TRBV12-4; CDR3nt: TGTGCCAGCAGTTTGGGTCTAGGACAGGGCTACACCTTC; CDR3aa: CASSLGLGQGYTF
j_gene: TRBJ1-2; d_gene: NA; abundance: NA; len: 14; v_gene: TRBV27; CDR3nt: TGTGCCAGCAGGCCACGACCGGGACACTATGGCTACACCTTC; CDR3aa: CASRPRPGHYGYTF
j_gene: TRBJ2-5; d_gene: TRBD1; abundance: few; len: 14; v_gene: TRBV6-5; CDR3nt: TGTGCCAGCACCCACGGACAGGGGCAAGAGACCCAGTACTTC; CDR3aa: CASTHGQGQETQYF
j_gene: TRBJ2-1; d_gene: TRBD2; abundance: many; len: 15; v_gene: TRBV3-1; CDR3nt: TGTGCCAGCAGCCCGATAGCGGGGGGCCGCAATGAGCAGTTCTTC; CDR3aa: CASSPIAGGRNEQFF
j_gene: TRBJ1-4; d_gene: NA; abundance: NA; len: 15; v_gene: TRBV18; CDR3nt: TGTGCCAGCTCTCGCCGGACAGACTTTAATGAAAAACTGTTTTTT; CDR3aa: CASSRRTDFNEKLFF
j_gene: TRBJ2-1; d_gene: NA; abundance: NA; len: 16; v_gene: TRBV7-2; CDR3nt: TGTGCCAGCAGCTTGTTAGGGGGGGTGGGGTACAATGAGCAGTTCTTC; CDR3aa: CASSLLGGVGYNEQFF
j_gene: TRBJ1-2; d_gene: NA; abundance: NA; len: 14; v_gene: TRBV7-2; CDR3nt: TGTGCCAGCAGCTCGACAGAAGCGGACTATGGCTACACCTTC; CDR3aa: CASSSTEADYGYTF
j_gene: TRBJ2-5; d_gene: NA; abundance: NA; len: 13; v_gene: TRBV14; CDR3nt: TGTGCCAGCAGCCTCTCGGGGTTAAAGACCCAGTACTTC; CDR3aa: CASSLSGLKTQYF
j_gene: TRBJ1-5; d_gene: NA; abundance: NA; len: 14; v_gene: TRBV27; CDR3nt: TGTGCCAGCGGTCGGGGGGCGGGCAATCAGCCCCAGCATTTT; CDR3aa: CASGRGAGNQPQHF
j_gene: TRBJ2-3; d_gene: TRBD2; abundance: few; len: 16; v_gene: TRBV9; CDR3nt: TGTGCCAGCAGCGTAGTCGAGGGACTAGCGGGGTATACGCAGTATTTT; CDR3aa: CASSVVEGLAGYTQYF
j_gene: TRBJ1-5; d_gene: TRBD1; abundance: NA; len: 15; v_gene: TRBV7-2; CDR3nt: TGTGCCAGCAGCTTAGCGGCAGGGGGGGGTCAGCCCCAGCATTTT; CDR3aa: CASSLAAGGGQPQHF
j_gene: TRBJ2-7; d_gene: TRBD1; abundance: NA; len: 14; v_gene: TRBV2; CDR3nt: TGTGCCAGCATCCGACAGGGTGAAAGCTACGAGCAGTACTTC; CDR3aa: CASIRQGESYEQYF
j_gene: TRBJ1-2; d_gene: NA; abundance: NA; len: 14; v_gene: TRBV6-5; CDR3nt: TGTGCCAGCAGTTACTTGCAGTCTAACTATGGCTACACCTTC; CDR3aa: CASSYLQSNYGYTF
j_gene: TRBJ1-1; d_gene: NA; abundance: few; len: 13; v_gene: TRBV20-1; CDR3nt: TGCAGTGGCCGCAGGGCTATGAACACTGAAGCTTTCTTT; CDR3aa: CSGRRAMNTEAFF
j_gene: TRBJ2-5; d_gene: NA; abundance: NA; len: 13; v_gene: TRBV28; CDR3nt: TGTGCCAGCAGCCAACCGAGGGGGGAGACCCAGTACTTC; CDR3aa: CASSQPRGETQYF
j_gene: TRBJ2-3; d_gene: TRBD1; abundance: NA; len: 15; v_gene: TRBV5-4; CDR3nt: TGTGCCAGCAGCACGGGACAGGGCAACTCAGATACGCAGTATTTT; CDR3aa: CASSTGQGNSDTQYF
j_gene: TRBJ2-5; d_gene: NA; abundance: NA; len: 14; v_gene: TRBV18; CDR3nt: TGTGCCAGCTCACCACGGAAGGGAGCAGAGACCCAGTACTTC; CDR3aa: CASSPRKGAETQYF
j_gene: TRBJ1-5; d_gene: NA; abundance: NA; len: 16; v_gene: TRBV28; CDR3nt: TGTGCCAGCTTCCGTACCGGACAGTATAGCAATCAGCCCCAGCATTTT; CDR3aa: CASFRTGQYSNQPQHF
j_gene: TRBJ2-5; d_gene: NA; abundance: NA; len: 15; v_gene: TRBV7-8; CDR3nt: TGTGCCAGCAGCTTGGGACCGGGACCGCTGGGGACCCAGTACTTC; CDR3aa: CASSLGPGPLGTQYF
j_gene: TRBJ2-7; d_gene: NA; abundance: few; len: 13; v_gene: TRBV20-1; CDR3nt: TGCAGTGCCCGCCCCCCACCTTGGTACGAGCAGTACTTC; CDR3aa: CSARPPPWYEQYF
j_gene: TRBJ2-5; d_gene: NA; abundance: many; len: 12; v_gene: TRBV11-1; CDR3nt: TGTGCCAGCAGCTTTCTGGGAGGGACCCAGTACTTC; CDR3aa: CASSFLGGTQYF
j_gene: TRBJ2-5; d_gene: NA; abundance: NA; len: 15; v_gene: TRBV11-2; CDR3nt: TGTGCCAGCAGCTTAGTGATTGGGGTCCAAGAGACCCAGTACTTC; CDR3aa: CASSLVIGVQETQYF
j_gene: TRBJ2-1; d_gene: NA; abundance: NA; len: 12; v_gene: TRBV6-2/TRBV6-3; CDR3nt: TGTGCCAGCAGTTTCCCCCTGATAGAGCAGTTCTTC; CDR3aa: CASSFPLIEQFF
j_gene: TRBJ2-3; d_gene: TRBD2; abundance: NA; len: 14; v_gene: TRBV5-1; CDR3nt: TGCGCCAGCAGCTTCGGACTAGCGGGTGTAACGCAGTATTTT; CDR3aa: CASSFGLAGVTQYF
j_gene: TRBJ2-6; d_gene: NA; abundance: few; len: 17; v_gene: TRBV27; CDR3nt: TGTGCCAGCAGTTCCCTAAACAGGGCTGCTGGGGCCAACGTCCTGACTTTC; CDR3aa: CASSSLNRAAGANVLTF
j_gene: TRBJ2-1; d_gene: TRBD1; abundance: NA; len: 17; v_gene: TRBV5-1; CDR3nt: TGCGCCAGCGGACAGGGATCAACCGATTGGTCCTACAATGAGCAGTTCTTC; CDR3aa: CASGQGSTDWSYNEQFF
j_gene: TRBJ2-3; d_gene: NA; abundance: NA; len: 15; v_gene: TRBV20-1; CDR3nt: TGCAGTGCTAGCCCGCAGGGGGGGAGGACAGATACGCAGTATTTT; CDR3aa: CSASPQGGRTDTQYF
j_gene: TRBJ2-5; d_gene: TRBD1; abundance: few; len: 13; v_gene: TRBV7-9; CDR3nt: TGTGCTGAGGGACAGAGCAATCAAGAGACCCAGTACTTC; CDR3aa: CAEGQSNQETQYF
j_gene: TRBJ2-3; d_gene: NA; abundance: once; len: 16; v_gene: TRBV20-1; CDR3nt: TGCAGTGCTAGAGATTGGCGAGAGGTCAACACAGATACGCAGTATTTT; CDR3aa: CSARDWREVNTDTQYF
j_gene: TRBJ2-5; d_gene: TRBD1; abundance: NA; len: 17; v_gene: TRBV9; CDR3nt: TGTGCCAGCAGCGTAGATCCGCCGGGGACAGTCCAAGAGACCCAGTACTTC; CDR3aa: CASSVDPPGTVQETQYF
j_gene: TRBJ1-1; d_gene: NA; abundance: NA; len: 13; v_gene: TRBV7-9; CDR3nt: TGTGCTACCTCGGGGGCGAGTCACACTGAAGCTTTCTTT; CDR3aa: CATSGASHTEAFF
j_gene: TRBJ2-1; d_gene: NA; abundance: NA; len: 13; v_gene: TRBV15; CDR3nt: TGTGCCACCAGCAGAGACCAGGCCTACGAGCAGTTCTTC; CDR3aa: CATSRDQAYEQFF
j_gene: TRBJ2-7; d_gene: NA; abundance: few; len: 13; v_gene: TRBV28; CDR3nt: TGTGCCAGCAGCCCAGCAATCCGCTACGAGCAGTACTTC; CDR3aa: CASSPAIRYEQYF
j_gene: TRBJ2-3; d_gene: TRBD2; abundance: NA; len: 17; v_gene: TRBV7-2; CDR3nt: TGTGCCAGCAGCTTCAGTAGCGGGGGGGCCCGTACAGATACGCAGTATTTT; CDR3aa: CASSFSSGGARTDTQYF
j_gene: TRBJ2-7; d_gene: NA; abundance: NA; len: 15; v_gene: TRBV18; CDR3nt: TGTGCCAGCTCACTCCTTTTAGAAGGGGCCTCCGAGCAGTACTTC; CDR3aa: CASSLLLEGASEQYF
j_gene: TRBJ2-3; d_gene: TRBD2; abundance: few; len: 15; v_gene: TRBV12-3/TRBV12-4; CDR3nt: TGTGCCAGCAGGGTAGCGGGGGGAGTCACAGATACGCAGTATTTT; CDR3aa: CASRVAGGVTDTQYF
j_gene: TRBJ2-7; d_gene: TRBD2; abundance: few; len: 15; v_gene: TRBV20-1; CDR3nt: TGCAGTGCTATCACGGGCTTTACTAGCGGGGGAGGGCAGTACTTC; CDR3aa: CSAITGFTSGGGQYF
j_gene: TRBJ1-2; d_gene: NA; abundance: NA; len: 13; v_gene: TRBV10-3; CDR3nt: TGTGCCATCAGTGATATAGTTCTGGGTGGCTACACCTTC; CDR3aa: CAISDIVLGGYTF
j_gene: TRBJ2-1; d_gene: NA; abundance: few; len: 16; v_gene: TRBV14; CDR3nt: TGTGCCAGCAGCCAAGATCGTACAAGGGATTACAATGAGCAGTTCTTC; CDR3aa: CASSQDRTRDYNEQFF
j_gene: TRBJ2-7; d_gene: TRBD1; abundance: few; len: 15; v_gene: TRBV29-1; CDR3nt: TGCAGCGGGCTCAGGTATCGGGACAGGGGTGACGAGCAGTACTTC; CDR3aa: CSGLRYRDRGDEQYF
j_gene: TRBJ1-1; d_gene: NA; abundance: NA; len: 14; v_gene: TRBV5-1; CDR3nt: TGCGCCAGCAGCGCGGACTATCTGAACACTGAAGCTTTCTTT; CDR3aa: CASSADYLNTEAFF
j_gene: TRBJ2-5; d_gene: NA; abundance: few; len: 14; v_gene: TRBV20-1; CDR3nt: TGCAGTGCCCACGGGCGGGGCGGAGGAGAGACCCAGTACTTC; CDR3aa: CSAHGRGGGETQYF
j_gene: TRBJ2-3; d_gene: NA; abundance: few; len: 15; v_gene: TRBV12-3/TRBV12-4; CDR3nt: TGTGCCAGCACCTTACAGCGTAGTTCGCGTGATACGCAGTATTTT; CDR3aa: CASTLQRSSRDTQYF
j_gene: TRBJ2-5; d_gene: TRBD2; abundance: NA; len: 17; v_gene: TRBV3-1; CDR3nt: TGTGCCAGCAGCCAAGAACGCATGGCGGGGGGGCCAGAGACCCAGTACTTC; CDR3aa: CASSQERMAGGPETQYF
j_gene: TRBJ2-7; d_gene: TRBD2; abundance: NA; len: 13; v_gene: TRBV29-1; CDR3nt: TGCAGCGTGGGGACTAGCTCCTACAATGAGCAGTACTTC; CDR3aa: CSVGTSSYNEQYF